This TCR beta chain was identified in a study of CXCR4 blockade with PD-1 therapy in pancreatic cancer (dated by TCRdb to the late 2010s). Background on the whole study: The study analyzed resected pancreatic ductal adenocarcinoma using multiplex immunohistochemistry and TCRbeta immunosequencing, along with ex vivo slice culture to test PD-1 and CXCR4 blockade. Two geographically distinct regions were TCR-sequenced from each of several tumors to assess intratumoral heterogeneity.

A remark on this clone: The specificity of this receptor is unknown. No qualities accompany the bases; no much larger clone lies one base away.

The archived tumor blocks were obtained from patients to whom no neoadjuvant therapy had been administered before resection. In the preserved-tissue arm, the study used 30 to 35 surgical resection samples taken from fewer than 25 pancreatic ductal adenocarcinoma patients who had not previously been treated. DNA for the resection arm was extracted from ten 5-micron curls of FFPE tumor cut next to the multiplex immunohistochemistry slide. V is pared back by 0 bases and J by 4 bases, with 10 bases lying between the germline termini. The CDR3 goes from the cysteine to the phenylalanine over 15 residues. Of all the DNA, just the CDR3 is kept, 45 bases in frame from base 1. The CDR1 and CDR2 encoded by the germline V gene are SGHRS and YFSETQ. The investigation overall reported the following: Because only TCRbeta chains were sequenced, true antigen-specificity overlap among convergent dominant clones remained unconfirmed while awaiting paired alpha-beta single-cell sequencing. Amino acid clone frequency correlated strongly with the number of distinct nucleotide rearrangements encoding it, suggesting convergent selection by common tumor antigens. Tumors had clonal expansion, with a mean productive clonality of about 0.13 compared with 0.045 to 0.05 in healthy blood, yet clonality showed no correlation with survival.

Using the immunoSEQ Assay at Adaptive Biotechnologies, the researchers immunosequenced TCRbeta CDR3 regions from the extracted DNA. Processing in the source paper ran as follows. To measure the absolute abundance of each unique TCRbeta CDR3, the sequences were collapsed and filtered. Clonality was calculated as 1 minus Pielou's evenness, with only productive in-frame rearrangements included in the computation. Regional overlap tracked the top 100 nucleotide rearrangements across paired samples, with Morisita index comparing paired versus unrelated samples. Convergence of nucleotide rearrangements onto identical amino acid sequences was assessed with the immunoSEQ Rearrangement Details tool. TCRdb stores this immuneACCESS table with in-frame sequences only. Part of the clones is absent; in the studies checked, under half of the shortfall reflects unresolved V genes, and no reason is known for the rest. V and J calls and clone size come straight from that table; D and trimming were deduced from the DNA. The sample table records around 15,000 clones; about 72% of these occur just once. The biggest ten clones account for around 6.1% of the sample.

The receptor's source is a human donor with pancreatic ductal adenocarcinoma. Sequences were obtained from tumor tissue. The V and J genes are TRBV5-1 and TRBJ2-2; the D gene is possibly TRBD2, with 5 bases matching. Read as DNA, the sequence is TGCGCCAGCAGCTTGGGCGGGTACGGCACCGGGGAGCTGTTTTTT. This is translated as CASSLGGYGTGELFF.